This T cell receptor beta chain originates from a study of blood T cell repertoires in COVID-19. TCRdb keeps only in-frame clones here, not all; method: immunoSEQ multiplex PCR. In the table there are about 74,000 clones, roughly nine tenths of which are singletons. Germline CDR1 is SGHDT and CDR2 is YYEEEE. The CDR3 has 15 residues. J gave up 0 bases and V 1 base, and 2 bases lay outside the gene matches. Source material: peripheral blood. The chain carries TRBV5-6 and TRBJ2-7; 9 nucleotides agree with TRBD2. The TCR comes from a human donor in a cohort sampled during active COVID-19. CDR3 sequence reads: CASSLTTSGSYEQYF. CDR3 DNA sequence: TGTGCCAGCAGCTTGACGACTAGCGGCTCCTACGAGCAGTACTTC.